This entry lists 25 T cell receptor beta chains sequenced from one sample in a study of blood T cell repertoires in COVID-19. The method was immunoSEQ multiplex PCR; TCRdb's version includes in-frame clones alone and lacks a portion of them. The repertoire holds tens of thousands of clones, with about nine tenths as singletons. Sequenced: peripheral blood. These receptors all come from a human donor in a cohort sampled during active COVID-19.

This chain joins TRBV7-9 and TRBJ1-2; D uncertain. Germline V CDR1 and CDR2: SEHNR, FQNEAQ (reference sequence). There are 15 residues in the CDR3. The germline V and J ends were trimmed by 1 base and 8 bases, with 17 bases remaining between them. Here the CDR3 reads CASSLGRAVWVGYTF. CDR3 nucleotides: TGTGCCAGCAGCTTAGGGCGGGCGGTTTGGGTCGGCTACACCTTC.

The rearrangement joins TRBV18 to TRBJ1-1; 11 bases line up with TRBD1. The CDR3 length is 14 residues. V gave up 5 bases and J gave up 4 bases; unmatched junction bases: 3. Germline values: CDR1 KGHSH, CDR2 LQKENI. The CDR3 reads CASSIGTGGTEAFF. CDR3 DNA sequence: TGTGCCAGCTCAATTGGGACAGGGGGCACTGAAGCTTTCTTT.

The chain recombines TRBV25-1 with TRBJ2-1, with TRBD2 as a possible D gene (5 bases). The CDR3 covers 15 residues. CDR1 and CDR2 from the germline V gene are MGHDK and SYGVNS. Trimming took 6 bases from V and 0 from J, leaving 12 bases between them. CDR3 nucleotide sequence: TGTGCCAGCAGACAGAGCGGCAGCTCCTACAATGAGCAGTTCTTC. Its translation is CASRQSGSSYNEQFF.

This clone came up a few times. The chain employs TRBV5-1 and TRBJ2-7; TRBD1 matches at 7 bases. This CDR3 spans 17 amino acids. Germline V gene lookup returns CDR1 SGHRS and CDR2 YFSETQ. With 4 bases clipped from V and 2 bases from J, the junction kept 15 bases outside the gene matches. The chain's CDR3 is CASSLNRGSSRPYEQYF. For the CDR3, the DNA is TGCGCCAGCAGCCTTAACAGGGGTTCCAGCCGTCCCTACGAGCAGTACTTC.

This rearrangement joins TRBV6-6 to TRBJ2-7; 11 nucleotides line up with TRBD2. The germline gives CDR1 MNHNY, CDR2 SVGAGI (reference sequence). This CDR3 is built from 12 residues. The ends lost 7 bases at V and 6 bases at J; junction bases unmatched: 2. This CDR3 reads CASTLAGGEQYF. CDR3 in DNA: TGTGCCAGCACCCTAGCGGGAGGCGAGCAGTACTTC.

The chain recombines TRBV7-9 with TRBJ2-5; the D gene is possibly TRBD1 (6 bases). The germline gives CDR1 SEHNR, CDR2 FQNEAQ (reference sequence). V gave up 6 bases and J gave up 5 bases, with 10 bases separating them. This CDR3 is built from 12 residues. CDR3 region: CASRQGLETQYF. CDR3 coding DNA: TGTGCCAGCAGGCAGGGGTTGGAGACCCAGTACTTC.

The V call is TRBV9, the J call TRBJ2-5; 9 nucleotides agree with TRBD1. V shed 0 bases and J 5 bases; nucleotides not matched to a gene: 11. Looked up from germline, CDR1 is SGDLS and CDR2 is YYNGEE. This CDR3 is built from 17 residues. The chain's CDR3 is CASSVALDRGGRETQYF. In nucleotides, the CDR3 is TGTGCCAGCAGCGTAGCCCTTGACAGGGGGGGACGTGAGACCCAGTACTTC.

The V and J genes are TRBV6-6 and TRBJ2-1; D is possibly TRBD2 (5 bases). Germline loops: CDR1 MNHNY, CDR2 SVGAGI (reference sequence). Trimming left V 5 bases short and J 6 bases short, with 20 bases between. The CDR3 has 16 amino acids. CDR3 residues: CASSTRTRTEANEQFF. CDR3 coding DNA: TGTGCCAGCAGTACCCGGACCAGGACTGAGGCCAATGAGCAGTTCTTC.

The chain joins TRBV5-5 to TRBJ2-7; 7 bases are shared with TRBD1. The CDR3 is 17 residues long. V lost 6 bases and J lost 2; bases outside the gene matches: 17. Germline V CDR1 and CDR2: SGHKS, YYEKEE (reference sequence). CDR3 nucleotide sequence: TGTGCCAGCACCCCGAGCGGACTCGGGACAGCTACCTACGAGCAGTACTTC. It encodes CASTPSGLGTATYEQYF.

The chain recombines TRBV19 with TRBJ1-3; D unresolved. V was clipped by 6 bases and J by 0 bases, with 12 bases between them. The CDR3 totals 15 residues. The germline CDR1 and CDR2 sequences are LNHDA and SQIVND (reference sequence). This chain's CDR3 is CASSHLPSSGNTIYF. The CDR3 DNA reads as TGTGCCAGTAGCCACCTTCCGAGCTCTGGAAACACCATATATTTT.

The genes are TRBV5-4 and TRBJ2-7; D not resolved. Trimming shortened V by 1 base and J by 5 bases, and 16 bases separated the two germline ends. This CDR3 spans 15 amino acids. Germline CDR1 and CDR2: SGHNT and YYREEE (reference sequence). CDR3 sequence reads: CASSLNGSPSHEQYF. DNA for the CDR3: TGTGCCAGCAGCTTGAATGGCAGTCCCTCGCACGAGCAGTACTTC.

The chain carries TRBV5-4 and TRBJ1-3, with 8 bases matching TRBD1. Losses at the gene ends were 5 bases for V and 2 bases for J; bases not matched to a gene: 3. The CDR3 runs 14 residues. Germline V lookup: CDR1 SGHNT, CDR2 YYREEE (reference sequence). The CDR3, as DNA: TGTGCCAGCAGTCCGACAGGGGCTGGAAACACCATATATTTT. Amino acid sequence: CASSPTGAGNTIYF.

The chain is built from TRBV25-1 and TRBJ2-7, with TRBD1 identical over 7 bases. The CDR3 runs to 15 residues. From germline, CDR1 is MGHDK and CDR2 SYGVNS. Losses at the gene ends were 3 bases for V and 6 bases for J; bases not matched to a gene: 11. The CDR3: CASSDSRQGDLEQYF. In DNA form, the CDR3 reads TGTGCCAGCAGTGATTCCCGGCAGGGGGATCTCGAGCAGTACTTC.

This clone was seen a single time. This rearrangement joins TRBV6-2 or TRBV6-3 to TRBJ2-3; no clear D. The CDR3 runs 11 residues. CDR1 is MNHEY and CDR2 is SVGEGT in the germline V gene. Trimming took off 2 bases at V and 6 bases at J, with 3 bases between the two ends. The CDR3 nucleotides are TGTGCCAGCAGTTACCTGGATACGCAGTATTTT. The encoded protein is CASSYLDTQYF.

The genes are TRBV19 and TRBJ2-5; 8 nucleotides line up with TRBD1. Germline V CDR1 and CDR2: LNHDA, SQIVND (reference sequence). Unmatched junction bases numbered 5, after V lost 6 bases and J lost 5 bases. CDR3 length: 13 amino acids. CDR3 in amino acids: CASSQDRVETQYF. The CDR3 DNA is TGTGCCAGTAGCCAGGACAGGGTGGAGACCCAGTACTTC.

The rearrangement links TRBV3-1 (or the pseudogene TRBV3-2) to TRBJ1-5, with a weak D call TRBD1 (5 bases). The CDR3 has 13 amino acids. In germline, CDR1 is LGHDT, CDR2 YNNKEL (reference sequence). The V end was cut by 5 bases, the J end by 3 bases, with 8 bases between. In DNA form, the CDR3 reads TGTGCCAGCAGCGTGGACAACAATCAGCCCCAGCATTTT. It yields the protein CASSVDNNQPQHF.

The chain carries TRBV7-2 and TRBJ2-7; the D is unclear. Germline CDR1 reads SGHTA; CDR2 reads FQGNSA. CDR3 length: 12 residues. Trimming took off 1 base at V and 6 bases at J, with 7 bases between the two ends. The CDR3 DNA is TGTGCCAGCAGCTTAGAGATCGGCGAGCAGTACTTC. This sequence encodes CASSLEIGEQYF.

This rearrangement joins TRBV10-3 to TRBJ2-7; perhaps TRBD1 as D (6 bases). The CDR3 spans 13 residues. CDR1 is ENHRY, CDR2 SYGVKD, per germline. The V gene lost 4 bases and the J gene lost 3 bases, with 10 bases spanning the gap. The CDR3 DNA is TGTGCCATCAGTGGGGACACGAACTACGAGCAGTACTTC. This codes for CAISGDTNYEQYF.

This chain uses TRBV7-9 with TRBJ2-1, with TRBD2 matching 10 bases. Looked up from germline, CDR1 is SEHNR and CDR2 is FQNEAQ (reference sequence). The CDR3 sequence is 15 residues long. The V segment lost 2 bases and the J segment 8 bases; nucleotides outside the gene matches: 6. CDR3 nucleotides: TGTGCCAGCAGCTTACCTGGCAGCGGGGGGGATGAGCAGTTCTTC. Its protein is CASSLPGSGGDEQFF.

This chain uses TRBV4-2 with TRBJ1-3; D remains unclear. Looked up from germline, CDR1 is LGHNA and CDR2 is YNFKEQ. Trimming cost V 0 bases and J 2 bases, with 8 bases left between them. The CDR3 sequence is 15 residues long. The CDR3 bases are TGTGCCAGCAGCCAAGATAGAGGGACTGGAAACACCATATATTTT. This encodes CASSQDRGTGNTIYF.

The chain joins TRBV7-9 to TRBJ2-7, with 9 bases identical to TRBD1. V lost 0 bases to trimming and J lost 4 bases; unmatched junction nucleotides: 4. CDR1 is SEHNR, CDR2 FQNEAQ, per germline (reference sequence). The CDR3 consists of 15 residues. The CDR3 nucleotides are TGTGCCAGCAGCTTAGCGGGACAGGGAGGGTACGAGCAGTACTTC. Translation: CASSLAGQGGYEQYF. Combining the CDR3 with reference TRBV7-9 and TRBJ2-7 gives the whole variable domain DTGVSQNPRHKITKRGQNVTFRCDPISEHNRLYWYRQTLGQGPEFLTYFQNEAQLEKSRLLSDRFSAERPKGSFSTLEIQRTEQGDSAMYLCASSLAGQGGYEQYFGPGTRLTVT.

CDR3 coding DNA: TGCAGCGTGATCCCGTATACAGGCAGCACAGATACGCAGTATTTT. Protein product: CSVIPYTGSTDTQYF. The chain recombines TRBV29-1 with TRBJ2-3; the D gene is possibly TRBD1 (5 bases). Looked up from germline, CDR1 is SQVTM and CDR2 is ANQGSEA. The CDR3 is 15 residues long. Trimming removed 6 bases at V and 0 bases at J, with 16 bases between.

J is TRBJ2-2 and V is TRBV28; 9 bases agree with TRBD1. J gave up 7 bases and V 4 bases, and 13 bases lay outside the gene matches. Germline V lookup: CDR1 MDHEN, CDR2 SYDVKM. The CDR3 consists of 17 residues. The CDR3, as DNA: TGTGCCAGCAGTTCCACGCGTCAGACAGGGGGAGACGGGGAGCTGTTTTTT. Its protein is CASSSTRQTGGDGELFF.

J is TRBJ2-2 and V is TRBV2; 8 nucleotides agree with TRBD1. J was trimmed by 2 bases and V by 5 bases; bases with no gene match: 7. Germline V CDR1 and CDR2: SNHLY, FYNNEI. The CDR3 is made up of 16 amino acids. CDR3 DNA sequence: TGTGCCAGCAGTCCCGGACAGGGTGTTAACACCGGGGAGCTGTTTTTT. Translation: CASSPGQGVNTGELFF.

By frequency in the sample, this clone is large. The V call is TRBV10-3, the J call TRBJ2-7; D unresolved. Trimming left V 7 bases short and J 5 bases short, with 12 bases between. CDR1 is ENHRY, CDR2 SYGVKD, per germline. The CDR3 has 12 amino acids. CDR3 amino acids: CAIKSDNHEQYF. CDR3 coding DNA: TGTGCCATCAAATCCGACAATCACGAGCAGTACTTC.